This TCR beta chain appears in the sequencing data of a study of OX40 agonist ivuxolimab in advanced cancers. Assay: immunoSEQ multiplex PCR; the TCRdb copy retains only in-frame clones and omits some. The repertoire holds 50,000 or so clones, with about 83% as singletons. Germline-derived CDR1 and CDR2 are KGHSH and LQKENI. This CDR3 is 14 amino acids long. The ends were cut back, 4 bases at V and 2 bases at J, with 11 bases in the middle. Autoimmune disease history or systemic immunosuppression disqualified patients. The clonotype originates from an adult with an advanced solid tumor such as melanoma, head and neck, liver or kidney cancer. The specimen comprised CD4+ or CD8+ T cells sorted from blood, sampled in a trial of the OX40 agonist ivuxolimab. This chain uses TRBV18 with TRBJ2-5, with D maybe TRBD1 (6 bases). CDR3 bases: TGTGCCAGCTCACTAGGGGGATTTCAAGAGACCCAGTACTTC. Protein: CASSLGGFQETQYF.